Listed below are T cell receptor beta chains from one sample, sequenced in a study of shared clonotypes between healthy human individuals. The data were produced by immunoSEQ multiplex PCR, yet TCRdb's version contains in-frame clones alone and is incomplete. Among under 750,000 clones listed, roughly 72% were seen once. The sample taken for sequencing was memory CD4+ T cells sorted from blood. The receptors derive from a woman aged 25 to 39 in good health. Each CDR3 is given with its conserved first and last residue. A D gene is named only where the DNA matches it firmly. Part of the rows lack a size; the others show once, few, many or a class for expanded clones.

CDR3aa: CAAMRLAGRNEQFF; CDR3nt: TGTGCCGCGATGCGGCTAGCGGGACGCAATGAGCAGTTCTTC; d_gene: TRBD2; v_gene: TRBV27; abundance: -; j_gene: TRBJ2-1
CDR3aa: CASSLVPSPYNEQFF; CDR3nt: TGTGCCAGCAGCTTAGTGCCCTCCCCTTACAATGAGCAGTTCTTC; d_gene: -; v_gene: TRBV11-2; abundance: -; j_gene: TRBJ2-1
CDR3aa: CASSTPRRRSGNTGELFF; CDR3nt: TGTGCCAGTAGTACGCCCCGGCGGCGAAGCGGAAACACCGGGGAGCTGTTTTTT; d_gene: -; v_gene: TRBV19; abundance: -; j_gene: TRBJ2-2
CDR3aa: CASSEIVRRGKETQYF; CDR3nt: TGTGCCAGCAGTGAAATTGTTCGGAGGGGAAAAGAGACCCAGTACTTC; d_gene: -; v_gene: TRBV6-1; abundance: few; j_gene: TRBJ2-5
CDR3aa: CASSVVGGPSEQYF; CDR3nt: TGTGCCAGCAGCGTAGTGGGGGGGCCCAGCGAGCAGTACTTC; d_gene: -; v_gene: TRBV9; abundance: -; j_gene: TRBJ2-7
CDR3aa: CASSTASGSYEQYF; CDR3nt: TGTGCCAGCAGCACGGCTAGCGGGAGCTACGAGCAGTACTTC; d_gene: TRBD2; v_gene: TRBV5-4; abundance: -; j_gene: TRBJ2-7
CDR3aa: CASSAGEGLENTEAFF; CDR3nt: TGTGCCAGCAGCGCCGGGGAGGGTTTAGAAAACACTGAAGCTTTCTTT; d_gene: -; v_gene: TRBV9; abundance: few; j_gene: TRBJ1-1
CDR3aa: CASSRSGQADGYTF; CDR3nt: TGTGCCAGCAGCCGATCGGGACAGGCGGATGGCTACACCTTC; d_gene: TRBD1; v_gene: TRBV11-2; abundance: -; j_gene: TRBJ1-2
CDR3aa: CASSLVTLRIAKNIQYF; CDR3nt: TGTGCCAGCAGTTTAGTAACGCTCAGGATAGCCAAAAACATTCAGTACTTC; d_gene: -; v_gene: TRBV27; abundance: -; j_gene: TRBJ2-4
CDR3aa: CASSLGTSGSSYEQYF; CDR3nt: TGTGCCAGCAGCTTAGGGACTAGCGGGAGCTCTTACGAGCAGTACTTC; d_gene: TRBD2; v_gene: TRBV11-2; abundance: once; j_gene: TRBJ2-7
CDR3aa: CASSSASSGNTIYF; CDR3nt: TGCGCCAGCAGCTCTGCTAGCTCTGGAAACACCATATATTTT; d_gene: -; v_gene: TRBV5-1; abundance: -; j_gene: TRBJ1-3
CDR3aa: CASSQDRRQTYEQYF; CDR3nt: TGTGCCAGCAGCCAAGATCGTCGCCAGACCTACGAGCAGTACTTC; d_gene: -; v_gene: TRBV14; abundance: -; j_gene: TRBJ2-7
CDR3aa: CASSLVTLVSNQPQHF; CDR3nt: TGTGCCAGCAGCTTAGTAACACTCGTTAGCAATCAGCCCCAGCATTTT; d_gene: -; v_gene: TRBV7-2; abundance: -; j_gene: TRBJ1-5
CDR3aa: CASSLRQGWWDTQYF; CDR3nt: TGTGCCAGCAGCTTAAGACAGGGTTGGTGGGATACGCAGTATTTT; d_gene: TRBD1; v_gene: TRBV11-3; abundance: -; j_gene: TRBJ2-3
CDR3aa: CASKGQVALSNTGELFF; CDR3nt: TGTGCCAGCAAGGGACAGGTGGCCCTCTCGAACACCGGGGAGCTGTTTTTT; d_gene: TRBD1; v_gene: TRBV27; abundance: few; j_gene: TRBJ2-2
CDR3aa: CASSSTGQVPYEQYF; CDR3nt: TGCGCCAGCAGCTCGACGGGACAGGTTCCCTACGAGCAGTACTTC; d_gene: TRBD1; v_gene: TRBV5-1; abundance: -; j_gene: TRBJ2-7
CDR3aa: CASSPGTSGSTDTQYF; CDR3nt: TGTGCCAGCAGCCCCGGGACTAGCGGGAGCACAGATACGCAGTATTTT; d_gene: TRBD2; v_gene: TRBV13; abundance: -; j_gene: TRBJ2-3
CDR3aa: CASSQGADTEAFF; CDR3nt: TGTGCCAGCAGTCAGGGGGCTGACACTGAAGCTTTCTTT; d_gene: TRBD1; v_gene: TRBV7-3; abundance: -; j_gene: TRBJ1-1
CDR3aa: CAWSIGGVEKLFF; CDR3nt: TGTGCCTGGAGTATCGGGGGCGTTGAAAAACTGTTTTTT; d_gene: -; v_gene: TRBV30; abundance: -; j_gene: TRBJ1-4
CDR3aa: CASSRTGWDEKLFF; CDR3nt: TGCGCCAGCAGCCGGACAGGGTGGGATGAAAAACTGTTTTTT; d_gene: TRBD1; v_gene: TRBV4-1; abundance: -; j_gene: TRBJ1-4
CDR3aa: CASSRQGGYTDTQYF; CDR3nt: TGTGCCAGCTCAAGACAGGGGGGATACACAGATACGCAGTATTTT; d_gene: TRBD1; v_gene: TRBV18; abundance: -; j_gene: TRBJ2-3
CDR3aa: CASSPQTNTEAFF; CDR3nt: TGTGCCAGTAGTCCACAGACGAACACTGAAGCTTTCTTT; d_gene: -; v_gene: TRBV19; abundance: -; j_gene: TRBJ1-1
CDR3aa: CASRDGGGGEQYF; CDR3nt: TGTGCCAGCAGGGATGGGGGGGGAGGCGAGCAGTACTTC; d_gene: TRBD2; v_gene: TRBV25-1; abundance: -; j_gene: TRBJ2-7
CDR3aa: CAGGQYGYTF; CDR3nt: TGTGCCGGCGGGCAATATGGCTACACCTTC; d_gene: -; v_gene: TRBV2; abundance: -; j_gene: TRBJ1-2
CDR3aa: CASSLSGGHEQYF; CDR3nt: TGTGCCAGCAGCTTAAGCGGAGGGCACGAGCAGTACTTC; d_gene: -; v_gene: TRBV7-3; abundance: -; j_gene: TRBJ2-7
CDR3aa: CSDVREYNEQFF; CDR3nt: TGCAGCGACGTAAGGGAGTACAATGAGCAGTTCTTC; d_gene: -; v_gene: TRBV29-1; abundance: -; j_gene: TRBJ2-1
CDR3aa: CASSIARGGENTGELFF; CDR3nt: TGTGCCAGTAGTATCGCCCGGGGCGGGGAAAACACCGGGGAGCTGTTTTTT; d_gene: -; v_gene: TRBV19; abundance: -; j_gene: TRBJ2-2
CDR3aa: CASSLDGHGYTF; CDR3nt: TGTGCCAGCAGCTTAGACGGCCATGGCTACACCTTC; d_gene: -; v_gene: TRBV7-8; abundance: -; j_gene: TRBJ1-2
CDR3aa: CASSLDRGTHEQYF; CDR3nt: TGTGCCAGCAGCTTAGATCGGGGAACCCACGAGCAGTACTTC; d_gene: -; v_gene: TRBV7-8; abundance: many; j_gene: TRBJ2-7
CDR3aa: CASSPLRGADTGELFF; CDR3nt: TGTGCCAGCTCACCCCTAAGAGGAGCCGACACCGGGGAGCTGTTTTTT; d_gene: -; v_gene: TRBV18; abundance: -; j_gene: TRBJ2-2
CDR3aa: CASSSRDRAVNTEAFF; CDR3nt: TGTGCCAGCAGCTCCCGGGACAGGGCGGTGAACACTGAAGCTTTCTTT; d_gene: TRBD1; v_gene: TRBV7-9; abundance: -; j_gene: TRBJ1-1
CDR3aa: CASRSEAGAYEQYF; CDR3nt: TGTGCCAGCAGATCCGAAGCGGGGGCCTACGAGCAGTACTTC; d_gene: TRBD2; v_gene: TRBV7-2; abundance: -; j_gene: TRBJ2-7
CDR3aa: CAWSRGQGQSDTQYF; CDR3nt: TGTGCCTGGAGTAGAGGACAGGGTCAGTCAGATACGCAGTATTTT; d_gene: TRBD1; v_gene: TRBV30; abundance: -; j_gene: TRBJ2-3
CDR3aa: CASSPTTKNTEAFF; CDR3nt: TGTGCCAGCTCACCCACGACAAAGAACACTGAAGCTTTCTTT; d_gene: -; v_gene: TRBV18; abundance: -; j_gene: TRBJ1-1
CDR3aa: CASLTGFEQYF; CDR3nt: TGTGCCAGTCTGACAGGGTTCGAGCAGTACTTC; d_gene: TRBD1; v_gene: TRBV19; abundance: -; j_gene: TRBJ2-7
CDR3aa: CASSSTGSNTEAFF; CDR3nt: TGTGCCAGCAGTTCGACAGGTTCGAACACTGAAGCTTTCTTT; d_gene: -; v_gene: TRBV2; abundance: -; j_gene: TRBJ1-1
CDR3aa: CATSRDRFGYNEQFF; CDR3nt: TGTGCCACCAGCAGAGATCGCTTTGGTTACAATGAGCAGTTCTTC; d_gene: -; v_gene: TRBV15; abundance: -; j_gene: TRBJ2-1
CDR3aa: CASSLYRVGTEAFF; CDR3nt: TGTGCCAGCAGTTTATACCGGGTGGGGACTGAAGCTTTCTTT; d_gene: -; v_gene: TRBV27; abundance: -; j_gene: TRBJ1-1
CDR3aa: CASSRTVGHYNEQFF; CDR3nt: TGTGCCAGCAGTCGGACAGTTGGACACTACAATGAGCAGTTCTTC; d_gene: -; v_gene: TRBV28; abundance: -; j_gene: TRBJ2-1
CDR3aa: CASSGTGGITNEKLFF; CDR3nt: TGTGCCAGCAGCGGGACAGGGGGGATAACTAATGAAAAACTGTTTTTT; d_gene: TRBD1; v_gene: TRBV28; abundance: -; j_gene: TRBJ1-4
CDR3aa: CASSQGPSNTEAFF; CDR3nt: TGTGCCAGCAGCCAGGGACCGTCGAACACTGAAGCTTTCTTT; d_gene: -; v_gene: TRBV4-2; abundance: -; j_gene: TRBJ1-1
CDR3aa: CASRRTGGADEKLFF; CDR3nt: TGTGCCAGCAGAAGGACAGGGGGCGCCGATGAAAAACTGTTTTTT; d_gene: TRBD1; v_gene: TRBV7-9; abundance: once; j_gene: TRBJ1-4
CDR3aa: CASSLERAKQGGGYTF; CDR3nt: TGCGCCAGCAGCTTGGAAAGGGCGAAACAGGGAGGAGGCTACACCTTC; d_gene: -; v_gene: TRBV5-1; abundance: once; j_gene: TRBJ1-2
CDR3aa: CASSVPGATGAFF; CDR3nt: TGTGCCAGCAGTGTCCCGGGGGCGACGGGAGCTTTCTTT; d_gene: -; v_gene: TRBV2; abundance: -; j_gene: TRBJ1-1
CDR3aa: CASREGVVTGELFF; CDR3nt: TGTGCCAGCCGGGAGGGGGTAGTCACCGGGGAGCTGTTTTTT; d_gene: TRBD2; v_gene: TRBV6-6; abundance: -; j_gene: TRBJ2-2